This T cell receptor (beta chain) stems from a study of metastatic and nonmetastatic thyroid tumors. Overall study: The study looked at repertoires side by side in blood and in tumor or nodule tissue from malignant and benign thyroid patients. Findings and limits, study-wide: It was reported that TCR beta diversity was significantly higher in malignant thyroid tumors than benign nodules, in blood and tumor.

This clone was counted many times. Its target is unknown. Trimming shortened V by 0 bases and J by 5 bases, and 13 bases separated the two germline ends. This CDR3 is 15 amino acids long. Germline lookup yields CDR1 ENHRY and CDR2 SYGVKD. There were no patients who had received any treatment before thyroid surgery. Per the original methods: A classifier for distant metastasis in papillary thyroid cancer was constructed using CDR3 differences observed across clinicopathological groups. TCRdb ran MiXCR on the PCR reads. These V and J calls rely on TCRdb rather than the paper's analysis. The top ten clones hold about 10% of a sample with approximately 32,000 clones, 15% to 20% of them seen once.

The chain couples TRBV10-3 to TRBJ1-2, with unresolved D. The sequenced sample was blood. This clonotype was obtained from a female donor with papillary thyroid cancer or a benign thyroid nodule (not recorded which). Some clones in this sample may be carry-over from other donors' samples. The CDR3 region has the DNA TGTGCCATCAGTGAGTCGACAAGGGCGGGATATGGCTACACCTTC. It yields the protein CAISESTRAGYGYTF.